This TCR beta chain was identified during a study of blood T cell repertoires in COVID-19. About the research overall: The United States, Italy and Spain provided the acute and convalescent COVID-19 samples.

Clones were sequenced by immunoSEQ multiplex PCR, and TCRdb holds only the in-frame ones, with some missing. The sample lists tens of thousands of clones; 82% were seen once. The CDR3 has 13 residues. The trim removed 6 bases at V and 7 bases at J, leaving 8 bases unmatched. The material sequenced was peripheral blood. The source is an elderly woman with acute or convalescent COVID-19. V and J are TRBV12-3 or TRBV12-4 and TRBJ1-2, with TRBD1 identical over 7 bases. The CDR3 DNA sequence: TGTGCCAGCAGCCCTGACAGGGATGCTGGCTACACCTTC. This codes for CASSPDRDAGYTF.